The text below deals with one TCR beta chain. This clonotype was found many times. The clone's antigen remains unknown. No much larger clone is present one base from it, and per-base qualities are unavailable. The source of the sample is a study of regulatory T cells in long-lasting Graves disease (dated by TCRdb to 2020 to 2022). Regarding the research as a whole: Newly diagnosed Graves' disease patients had taken antithyroid drugs for less than 3 months. A total of around 35 samples underwent TCR sequencing, from some 13 patients with persistent Graves' disease and 20 or so patients with newly diagnosed Graves' disease. Patients with persistent Graves' disease were compared with patients with newly diagnosed Graves' disease using TCR sequencing and RNA sequencing of peripheral blood. The study was conducted in China and was registered as a clinical trial. The paper as a whole reports these results and caveats: Lower TCR Shannon entropy and fewer highly expanded clones were observed in persistent Graves' disease patients than in newly diagnosed patients, which suggested clonal expansion. The study examined only peripheral blood because the primary lesion, thyroid tissue, could not be accessed. Sequencing and analysis were limited to the TCR beta chain. Persistent disease showed preferential use of TRBV28, TRBJ1-2 and TRBJ2-5, whereas newly diagnosed disease favored TRBV20-1 and TRBJ2-1. The authors noted that the small sample size was a limitation that may lower accuracy. Persistent patients shared more public clonotypes among themselves (around 2,700) than newly diagnosed patients did (approximately 900).

The library was made by multiplex PCR. The instrument given in TCRdb is Illumina HiSeq 4000. TCR beta libraries were built with iRepertoire HTBI primers and Arm-PCR amplification of CDR3 regions. Before sequencing, the PCR products went through gel purification. The study's own analysis went as follows. A total of some 65 TRBV and 14 TRBJ segments were identified across samples and were used for gene usage analysis of CDR3 amino acid clonotypes. COPE and FqMerger were used to merge filtered high-quality paired reads into contigs. BLAST was used to align contigs to the IMGT TRBV, TRBD and TRBJ reference genes, and CDR3 was defined following IMGT. Any clonotype with a frequency above 0.1% was counted as a highly expanded clone. Repertoire diversity was measured by Shannon entropy, and V-J evenness by the Gini coefficient. A clonotype was considered public if more than one individual shared it. TCRdb itself trimmed the public reads at Q25 with fastp, ran MiXCR and retained productive beta chains. Every entry covers one CDR3 protein and lists the most common genes and DNA from its rows. It is TCRdb's table, rather than the study itself, that gives the V and J calls and clone size. The sample includes about 400,000 distinct CDR3 sequences, with around 16% observed a single time. In total, the top ten clones hold about 8.3% of the sample.

V is cut by 7 bases and J by 1 base, and the space between the germline ends is 16 bases. The germline V gene provides CDR1 MNHNS and CDR2 SASEGT. Reading from cysteine to phenylalanine, the CDR3 counts 15 amino acids. Only the CDR3 region is kept as DNA, spanning 45 bases read in frame from base 1. What this sample's time point label stands for: newly diagnosed GD, antithyroid drugs for less than 3 months. For both TCR sequencing and RNA sequencing, RNA was extracted from PBMCs using TRIzol. Graves' disease was diagnosed according to American Thyroid Association guidelines. Patients for the study were recruited at an endocrinology department in Xi'an, China. Each patient gave about 8.1 milliliters of peripheral blood, collected in an EDTA anticoagulant tube. Ficoll Paque Plus density gradient separation was used to isolate PBMCs, and no further T cell sorting was performed. An Agilent 2100 Bioanalyzer and agarose gel were used to assess RNA quality, and a NanoDrop 2000 was used to measure RNA concentration.

The sample also formed part of further work on T cells in Graves' hyperthyroidism and ophthalmopathy. The other study reports the following: Stable Graves' hyperthyroidism was defined as the absence of progression to ophthalmopathy over 18 months of follow-up. The hyperthyroidism patients were between 18 and 65 years old and newly diagnosed, with a disease duration of less than 2 months. Any patient with an uncontrolled infection, another autoimmune disease, pregnancy or lactation was excluded. Diagnoses were based on clinical symptoms, serum thyroxine and TRAb, thyroid ultrasound and orbital computed tomography. The TCR CDR3 was subjected to a first round of RT-PCR using the HTBI primer set and the Qiagen OneStep RT-PCR kit. Most expanded thyroid clonotypes (frequency above 0.001) were also found in blood, which suggests that blood repertoires may mirror thyroid immune responses. Ophthalmopathy was separated from stable hyperthyroidism by a 13 V-J signature model, with around 90% sensitivity and about 81% specificity obtained in cross-validation and 80%/75% obtained in testing. In validation, the model predicted progression to ophthalmopathy with just under 71% sensitivity and less than 80% specificity, a median of about 6.7 months before onset. To identify distinguishing TCR V-J signatures, a discovery cohort of around 100 patients was used, comprising 40 to 45 with Graves' ophthalmopathy and around 60 with stable Graves' hyperthyroidism. An independent validation cohort of under 20 hyperthyroidism patients and 15 or so patients who later progressed to ophthalmopathy tested prospective prediction of ophthalmopathy. The roughly 91 discovery patients were randomly divided into training and test sets at a 7:3 ratio. Thyroid tissue and blood T-cell repertoires from six Graves' hyperthyroidism patients were also compared in the study. Once sampling was done, hyperthyroidism patients were given methimazole at a starting dose of 30 mg daily, whereas ophthalmopathy patients were given high-dose intravenous methylprednisolone. Libraries were constructed in a second round of multiplex PCR, after which size selection and purification were performed. Libraries were sequenced paired-end with 100 bp reads on an Illumina HiSeq2000. SOAPnuke was used to process the raw data, throwing out any read that contained adapters or uncalled bases, had a mean Phred below 15, or lacked an exact constant-primer or identifier match. High-quality paired reads were merged with COPE v1.2.5, and unique nucleotide sequences were defined as clonotypes. MiTCR v1.1 was used to align clonotypes to the IMGT TRBV, TRBD and TRBJ reference segments. Analysis was restricted to V-J combinations with a frequency above 0.0001, which covered roughly 99% of repertoires. A TCS score was defined as the ratio of F50 (clonal expansion) to E x V (chaos), with BLOSUM62-based TCRdist applied between CDR3 peptides within each V-J. Welch's t-statistics and random forest reduced roughly 500 V-J features to under 15, which were used in a naive Bayes classifier (R e1071). Sample size was not statistically predetermined, and blinding of investigators to group allocation was not performed. The paper reports TCR Vbeta CDR3 sequencing of 140 or so peripheral blood samples: 43 ophthalmopathy, 70 to 85 hyperthyroidism and 17 progressor patients.

The chain uses TRBV6-1 and TRBJ1-1; TRBD1 could be the D gene, as 5 bases match. This clonotype originated in a middle-aged woman with Graves disease. Donor details come from another sample of the same person, matched by shared clones. This sample comprised peripheral blood mononuclear cells (PBMCs), obtained at new diagnosis, from a patient treated with antithyroid drugs. The CDR3: CASKKTGARNTEAFF. Here is the DNA: TGTGCCAGCAAAAAAACCGGGGCGAGGAACACTGAAGCTTTCTTT.